One and the same sample provided the 7 T cell receptor beta chains below, sequenced in a study of CD8 T cells in ankylosing spondylitis. Broader study findings: One TCR beta motif, made up of roughly eight highly homologous variants, appeared characteristic of ankylosing spondylitis blood.

TCRdb re-derived calls from the 5' RACE reads in MiXCR, one entry per CDR3 protein. The sample has over 400,000 distinct CDR3 sequences, 25% to 30% seen once; the top ten hold 0.89%. No antigen has been identified for these receptors. The specimen was blood, either unsorted or a sorted T cell fraction (not recorded which). These receptors all come from a male donor with ankylosing spondylitis.

The chain carries TRBV4-2 and TRBJ2-1; D uncertain. This CDR3 contains 14 residues. Germline CDR1 LGHNA, CDR2 YNFKEQ. V was cut by 4 bases and J by 10 bases, with 17 bases left in between. CDR3 sequence (DNA): TGTGCCAGCAGCCGCCAAATCCAGGCCCAAGAGCAGTTCTTC. Encoded protein: CASSRQIQAQEQFF.

This clonotype occurred a few times. The chain recombines TRBV5-1 with TRBJ2-2; no clear D gene. CDR3 length: 12 residues. Per germline, CDR1 SGHRS and CDR2 YFSETQ. V shed 5 bases and J shed 3 bases, with 5 bases lying between them. CDR3 loop: CASRSYTGELFF. The CDR3 nucleotides read TGCGCCAGCAGGTCGTACACCGGGGAGCTGTTTTTT.

This clonotype was seen a few times. The chain is built from TRBV2 and TRBJ2-7; 13 positions match TRBD2. Trimming cost V 6 bases and J 3 bases; bases outside gene matches: 11. Germline assignment: CDR1 SNHLY and CDR2 FYNNEI. The CDR3 loop spans 17 amino acids. CDR3 sequence (DNA): TGTGCCAGCAGGGAGGGAGGACTAGCGGGAGCCATCTACGAGCAGTACGTC. This translates into CASREGGLAGAIYEQYV.

This clonotype has ten or more counts. The rearrangement uses TRBV20-1 and TRBJ1-6; weak D call: TRBD1 (5 bases). The CDR3 loop spans 16 amino acids. The V gene's germline CDR1 is DFQATT and CDR2 SNEGSKA (reference sequence). Trimming took off 0 bases at V and 8 bases at J, with 17 bases between the two ends. In nucleotides, the CDR3 is TGCAGTGCTAGAGATTGGGGTTCAGGGCAGGATTCACCCCTCCACTTT. Its protein is CSARDWGSGQDSPLHF.

A single count supports this clonotype. This sequence joins TRBV24-1 and TRBJ2-3, with TRBD2 matching over 7 bases. The germline V gene has CDR1 KGHDR and CDR2 SFDVKD. This CDR3 comprises 16 residues. Germline trimming cut 2 bases from V and 0 bases from J; bases unmatched to any gene: 4. The CDR3 region has the DNA TGTGCCACCAGTGATTGGGGTAGCGGGAGCACAGATACGCAGTATTTT. Protein: CATSDWGSGSTDTQYF.

This chain links TRBV7-6 with TRBJ2-3; D is perhaps TRBD1 or TRBD2 (5 bases each). The CDR3 is made up of 17 amino acids. Trimming removed 2 bases from V and 2 bases from J, with 17 bases in between. Germline assignment: CDR1 SGHVS and CDR2 FNYEAQ. The CDR3: CASSLQWSGTTTDTQYF. CDR3 bases: TGTGCCAGCAGCTTACAGTGGTCCGGGACCACCACAGATACGCAGTATTTT.

This chain links TRBV11-1 with TRBJ2-1; 10 nucleotides match TRBD2. Per germline, CDR1 SGHAT and CDR2 FQDESV (reference sequence). Trimming at V came to 1 base and at J to 6 bases, leaving 15 bases not matched to a gene. The CDR3 has 19 amino acids. CDR3 region: CASSLEKNRASGRANEQFF. DNA of the CDR3: TGTGCCAGCAGCTTAGAGAAAAACCGTGCCAGCGGGAGGGCCAATGAGCAGTTCTTC.